Listed below are T cell receptor beta chains from one sample, sequenced in a study of blood T cell repertoires in COVID-19. Produced via immunoSEQ multiplex PCR; TCRdb's table is partial and in-frame only. The data show roughly 250,000 clones, 88% seen once. Sequenced sample: peripheral blood. The source of these receptors is a woman aged 40 to 49 who had recovered from COVID-19. Each CDR3 is given with its conserved first and last residue. The order of the fields is V gene, J gene, clone size, D gene, CDR3 DNA, CDR3 protein. The D gene is left open where the match is weak. Clone size is not always given. Where it is, it says once, few, many or a class for expanded clones.

>TRBV30|TRBJ1-6|.|.
TGTGCCTACGTCCAGGACAATAACAATTCACCCCTCCACTTT
CAYVQDNNNSPLHF
>TRBV18|TRBJ1-2|few|.
TGTGCCAGCTCACCAGGAGGAGGGGCCGGCTACACCTTC
CASSPGGGAGYTF
>TRBV10-3|TRBJ2-1|.|.
TGTGCCATCAGTGAATTCAGCTCCGGGGGCAATGAGCAGTTCTTC
CAISEFSSGGNEQFF
>TRBV30|TRBJ1-5|.|TRBD1
TGTGCCTGGAGCGGGGGACAGCATAGCAATCAGCCCCAGCATTTT
CAWSGGQHSNQPQHF
>TRBV20-1|TRBJ2-7|.|.
TGCAGTGCCAAGGGGTCCGGCGAGCAGTACTTC
CSAKGSGEQYF
>TRBV10-1|TRBJ1-2|.|.
TGCGCCAGCAGTGAGTCGGGGGCACCCTCACATGGCTACACCTTC
CASSESGAPSHGYTF
>TRBV15|TRBJ2-4|.|.
TGTGCCACCAGCAGAGATCGTGGCAGGACTGGCCCCGGGTACTTC
CATSRDRGRTGPGYF
>TRBV30|TRBJ1-5|.|TRBD1
TGTGCCTGGAGCCAGGGGGCGGGGGATCAGCCCCAGCATTTT
CAWSQGAGDQPQHF
>TRBV10-3|TRBJ2-7|.|TRBD2
TGTGCCATCACGAGCGGGACCGCCTACGAGCAGTACTTC
CAITSGTAYEQYF
>TRBV7-9|TRBJ1-4|.|.
TGTGCCAGCAGCCGACAGTCAACTAATGAAAAACTGTTTTTT
CASSRQSTNEKLFF
>TRBV6-5|TRBJ1-4|.|.
TGTGCCAGCAGTTACCGAGACAGGACCAATGAAAAACTGTTTTTT
CASSYRDRTNEKLFF
>TRBV9|TRBJ1-4|.|TRBD1
TGTGCCAGCAGCGAGGGGGCAGGGTGGGATGAAAAACTGTTTTTT
CASSEGAGWDEKLFF
>TRBV6-6|TRBJ1-5|.|TRBD1
TGTGCCAGCACCCCGGGACAGGGGGCTAGCAATCAGCCCCAGCATTTT
CASTPGQGASNQPQHF
>TRBV18|TRBJ2-2|.|.
TGTGCCAGCTCACCCCAGGGCAACACCGGGGAGCTGTTTTTT
CASSPQGNTGELFF
>TRBV6-5|TRBJ1-5|.|.
TGTGCCAGCAGGCCCGGGGGGGGCTCCAATCAGCCCCAGCATTTT
CASRPGGGSNQPQHF
>TRBV7-2|TRBJ1-5|.|.
TGTGCCAGCAGCCCCAGGGGCAGGGAAAATCAGCCCCAGCATTTT
CASSPRGRENQPQHF
>TRBV7-9|TRBJ1-2|.|TRBD1
TGTGCCAGCAGCATCAGGACAGGGGGTTCGGACTATGGCTACACCTTC
CASSIRTGGSDYGYTF
>TRBV30|TRBJ1-4|.|.
TGTGCCTGGAGTGTAGGGGGACCCCACCCTAATGAAAAACTGTTTTTT
CAWSVGGPHPNEKLFF
>TRBV5-1|TRBJ1-5|.|TRBD1
TGCGCCAGCAGCCCGGGACAGGGGGGCGATCAGCCCCAGCATTTT
CASSPGQGGDQPQHF
>TRBV12-3/TRBV12-4|TRBJ2-3|few|.
TGTGCCAGCAGTTTAGGGGGCCAGAATACGCAGTATTTT
CASSLGGQNTQYF
>TRBV11-3|TRBJ1-2|.|.
TGTGCCAGCAGCCCCGTCCCCCTAGGCTATGGCTACACCTTC
CASSPVPLGYGYTF
>TRBV6-5|TRBJ1-5|.|TRBD1
TGTGCCAGCAGTCAGTGGCAGGGGGTGCAGCCCCAGCATTTT
CASSQWQGVQPQHF
>TRBV4-3|TRBJ2-2|.|.
TGCGCCAGCAGCCCCCCCCGACCAGGGCCTCGAGTGGTGTCCGGGGAGCTGTTTTTT
CASSPPRPGPRVVSGELFF
>TRBV18|TRBJ1-1|.|.
TGTGCCAGCTCGCCACAGGGAAGGGGCACTGAAGCTTTCTTT
CASSPQGRGTEAFF
>TRBV7-9|TRBJ2-3|.|TRBD2
TGTGCCAGCAGCTTAGGGCAGACTAGCGGAGGGGGTGATACGCAGTATTTT
CASSLGQTSGGGDTQYF
>TRBV9|TRBJ2-1|.|TRBD2
TGTGCCAGCAGCGTAGGGAGCGGGAGCAACAATGAGCAGTTCTTC
CASSVGSGSNNEQFF
>TRBV12-3/TRBV12-4|TRBJ1-1|.|TRBD1
TGTGCCAGCGACAGGGAATCCCAAGAAGCTTTCTTT
CASDRESQEAFF
>TRBV5-1|TRBJ2-3|.|TRBD1
TGCGCCAGCAGCCAAGACAGGGCGAACACAGATACGCAGTATTTT
CASSQDRANTDTQYF
>TRBV30|TRBJ1-2|few|.
TGTGCCCTCGCGGGGTCTGGCTACACCTTC
CALAGSGYTF
>TRBV15|TRBJ2-5|.|TRBD1
TGTGCCACCAGCAAAGGACAGGGGATCCAAGAGACCCAGTACTTC
CATSKGQGIQETQYF
>TRBV15|TRBJ2-6|.|TRBD2
TGTGCCACCAGCAGGGACTTAGCGGGAGGGGCCGGGGCCAACGTCCTGACTTTC
CATSRDLAGGAGANVLTF